The 21 T cell receptor beta chains given below trace back to one sample, sequenced in a study of Graves' ophthalmopathy and Graves' hyperthyroidism. Beta-chain TCR CDR3 regions were amplified from RNA transcripts. HTBI-primed RT-PCR formed the first round, and a multiplex PCR formed the second. TCRdb called the multiplex PCR reads again in MiXCR, with one record for every CDR3 protein. This table has approximately 330,000 distinct CDR3 sequences, roughly a sixth appearing once. The source material was peripheral blood. All receptors come from an adult man with Graves' ophthalmopathy.

This clonotype was counted many times. This chain connects TRBV14 to TRBJ1-2, with a tentative D call TRBD1 (5 bases). This CDR3 spans 13 amino acids. Trimming cost V 1 base and J 4 bases, with 7 bases left between them. Germline CDR1 SGHDN, CDR2 FVKESK. The CDR3 loop is CASSQAGPYGYTF. CDR3 sequence (DNA): TGTGCCAGCAGCCAAGCGGGGCCCTATGGCTACACCTTC. The full variable domain, its missing parts supplied by reference TRBV14 and TRBJ1-2, is EAGVTQFPSHSVIEKGQTVTLRCDPISGHDNLYWYRRVMGKEIKFLLHFVKESKQDESGMPNNRFLAERTGGTYSTLKVQPAELEDSGVYFCASSQAGPYGYTFGSGTRLTVV.

This clonotype was counted once. J is TRBJ2-7 and V is TRBV28, with 7 bases that match TRBD2. CDR1 is MDHEN and CDR2 is SYDVKM in the germline V gene. The J segment lost 2 bases and the V segment lost 7 bases, leaving 14 bases of the junction unmatched. The CDR3 loop spans 16 amino acids. CDR3 residues: CASKSSGMPLPYEQYF. CDR3 sequence (DNA): TGTGCCAGCAAGTCAAGCGGGATGCCCCTACCCTACGAGCAGTACTTC.

This clonotype was seen at least ten times. This chain joins TRBV9 and TRBJ2-5; TRBD1 aligns across 9 bases. J was trimmed by 1 base and V by 3 bases; bases with no gene match: 10. Germline CDR1 SGDLS, CDR2 YYNGEE. The CDR3 spans 17 residues. Written as DNA, the CDR3 is TGTGCCAGCAGCGCCCTGGGGGGACAGGGCCTCCAAGAGACCCAGTACTTC. Translating gives CASSALGGQGLQETQYF. The full variable domain, completed using reference TRBV9 and TRBJ2-5, is DSGVTQTPKHLITATGQRVTLRCSPRSGDLSVYWYQQSLDQGLQFLIQYYNGEERAKGNILERFSAQQFPDLHSELNLSSLELGDSALYFCASSALGGQGLQETQYFGPGTRLLVL.

V usage is TRBV6-1 and J usage is TRBJ2-5, with D perhaps TRBD2 (6 bases). Germline V gene lookup returns CDR1 MNHNS and CDR2 SASEGT. V lost 6 bases and J lost 4, with 12 bases in between. The CDR3 contains 13 residues. The CDR3 DNA follows: TGTGCCAGCAGCACCGGGGGTCCAGAGACCCAGTACTTC. Translating it yields CASSTGGPETQYF.

In its sample, this clonotype was seen many times. V gene TRBV7-3 combines with J gene TRBJ2-7; D is undetermined. The CDR3 sequence is 14 residues long. The V and J ends lost 5 bases and 5 bases respectively, with 16 bases between them. The germline V gene has CDR1 SGHTA and CDR2 FQGTGA. This CDR3 reads CASSKSGLQDEQYF. The CDR3 DNA is TGTGCCAGCAGCAAATCGGGTCTCCAGGACGAGCAGTACTTC.

This clonotype was seen ten or more times. This CDR3 reads CASRDRENTEAFF. The CDR3 DNA reads as TGTGCCAGCAGGGACAGGGAGAACACTGAAGCTTTCTTT. The chain links TRBV2 to TRBJ1-1, with 8 bases fitting TRBD1. There are 13 residues in the CDR3. Germline CDR1 and CDR2: SNHLY and FYNNEI. With V trimmed by 6 bases and J by 1 base, 1 base remained unmatched.

This clonotype was counted many times. The chain employs TRBV19 and TRBJ1-2, with D maybe TRBD1 (6 bases). V was trimmed by 6 bases and J by 4 bases, leaving 18 bases between them. The length of the CDR3 is 15 residues. CDR1 and CDR2 (germline): LNHDA, SQIVND (reference sequence). DNA of the CDR3: TGTGCCAGTAGGAGTATTCACAGGGATACCTATGGCTACACCTTC. It encodes CASRSIHRDTYGYTF.

This clonotype was counted at least ten times. The rearrangement uses TRBV13 and TRBJ1-3; D is undetermined. This CDR3 is 12 amino acids long. The V gene's germline CDR1 is PRHDT and CDR2 FYEKMQ (reference sequence). V was trimmed by 5 bases and J by 8 bases, leaving 10 bases between them. CDR3 region: CASSQYGYTIYF. CDR3 nucleotides: TGTGCCAGCAGCCAATATGGGTACACCATATATTTT.

Ten or more counts support this clonotype. The rearrangement links TRBV2 to TRBJ1-5; no definite D call. Trimming cost V 3 bases and J 0 bases, with 6 bases left between them. The CDR3 length is 14 residues. Germline-derived CDR1 and CDR2 are SNHLY and FYNNEI. The CDR3 sequence is CASSDNHSNQPQHF. The CDR3, as DNA: TGTGCCAGCAGTGACAACCATAGCAATCAGCCCCAGCATTTT.

There are many counts of this clonotype. The chain has TRBV12-5 and TRBJ1-1; D is perhaps TRBD1 (6 bases). The CDR3 covers 14 residues. CDR1 LGHNT and CDR2 FRNRAP come from the germline V gene. The V end lost 5 bases, the J end lost 2 bases, and 12 bases lay between the germline ends. The CDR3 spells CASGARTDNTEAFF. The DNA of the CDR3 is TGTGCTAGTGGTGCCAGGACAGACAACACTGAAGCTTTCTTT.

This clonotype was counted at least ten times. The gene calls are TRBV18 and TRBJ1-6; 10 positions match TRBD1. CDR3 length: 15 residues. V lost 2 bases, J lost 8 bases, and 3 bases stayed unmatched. CDR1 KGHSH and CDR2 LQKENI come from the germline V gene. The CDR3 spells CASSPGTGADSPLHF. The CDR3 nucleotides are TGTGCCAGCTCACCAGGGACAGGGGCGGATTCACCCCTCCACTTT.

This clonotype was counted ten times or more. This chain joins TRBV7-3 and TRBJ1-1; no reliable D call. The CDR3 has 13 amino acids. CDR1 is SGHTA, CDR2 FQGTGA, per germline. Trimming cost V 5 bases and J 3 bases, with 10 bases left between them. The CDR3 DNA reads as TGTGCCAGCAGCGCCCGGACGGACACTGAAGCTTTCTTT. Protein product: CASSARTDTEAFF.

There are many counts of this clonotype. The gene calls are TRBV6-1 and TRBJ2-7, with TRBD1 matching 9 bases. This CDR3 region has 13 residues. The germline CDR1 and CDR2 sequences are MNHNS and SASEGT. Trimming removed 6 bases from V and 7 bases from J; junction bases left unmatched: 7. This CDR3 reads CASSDRGTGEQYF. The CDR3 coding sequence is TGTGCCAGCAGCGACAGGGGGACAGGGGAGCAGTACTTC.

The chain carries TRBV4-3 and TRBJ2-7; D call uncertain. The CDR3 has 14 amino acids. Germline V gene lookup returns CDR1 LGHNA and CDR2 YSLEER. Between the trimmed V and J ends, which lost 0 bases and 2 bases, there was a span of 8 bases. CDR3 DNA: TGCGCCAGCAGCCAAGAAACGGGTCCCTACGAGCAGTACTTC. Its translation: CASSQETGPYEQYF.

The sample holds many counts of this clonotype. The rearrangement joins TRBV12-3 or TRBV12-4 to TRBJ1-1; 7 bases agree with TRBD1. This CDR3 is built from 15 residues. V shed 3 bases and J 4 bases; nucleotides not matched to a gene: 8. The CDR3 sequence: CASSLATGVATEAFF. The CDR3 nucleotides are TGTGCCAGCAGTTTGGCCACAGGGGTGGCCACTGAAGCTTTCTTT.

This clonotype was recorded many times. This chain links TRBV19 with TRBJ2-7; D may be TRBD1 (5 bases). This CDR3 is 12 amino acids long. V was shortened by 9 bases and J by 11 bases, with 20 bases between the two germline ends. From germline, CDR1 is LNHDA and CDR2 SQIVND (reference sequence). The DNA of the CDR3 is TGTGCCAGCCGGAAAACTCAGGGCCCCAAGTACTTC. Amino acid sequence: CASRKTQGPKYF.

This clonotype was found many times. This sequence joins TRBV27 and TRBJ2-7; 7 nucleotides agree with TRBD2. Germline lookup yields CDR1 MNHEY and CDR2 SMNVEV (reference sequence). This CDR3 contains 16 residues. V was pared by 3 bases and J by 9 bases, with 17 bases of the junction left unmatched. CDR3 residues: CASSLVGGVPSSGQYF. In DNA, the CDR3 is TGTGCCAGCAGTTTGGTGGGAGGGGTCCCCTCTAGCGGGCAGTACTTC.

This clonotype was found many times. The chain joins TRBV12-3 or TRBV12-4 to TRBJ2-2, with D maybe TRBD1 (6 bases). Trimming left V 3 bases short and J 0 bases short, with 8 bases between. This CDR3 has 15 amino acids. For the CDR3, the DNA is TGTGCCAGCAGTTTTGGGGGCACGAACACCGGGGAGCTGTTTTTT. Protein sequence: CASSFGGTNTGELFF.

As for this clonotype: This could be a read error, since a much larger clone is one nucleotide away. V usage is TRBV3-1 and J usage is TRBJ2-7; weak D call: TRBD2 (6 bases). The CDR3 is 15 amino acids. Germline loops: CDR1 LGHDT, CDR2 YNNKEL (reference sequence). CDR3 protein: CVSSQDLAESYEQYF. The CDR3 DNA follows: TGTGTCAGCAGCCAAGACTTAGCGGAGTCCTACGAGCAGTACTTC.

The CDR3 DNA follows: TGCGCCAGCAGGTATTTCCGGGACAGGGGGCTTGGCTACACCTTC. Encoded protein: CASRYFRDRGLGYTF. The rearrangement uses TRBV5-1 and TRBJ1-2, with 12 bases that match TRBD1. CDR3 length: 15 amino acids. V lost 5 bases and J lost 7; bases outside the gene matches: 9. Germline CDR1 is SGHRS and CDR2 is YFSETQ.

This clonotype showed up just once. Possible read error: a much larger clone is one base away. Likely a read error: the CDR3 ends without its conserved phenylalanine or tryptophan. The CDR3 coding sequence is TGTGCCAGCAGTTTGACGGAGCAAGAGACCCAGTACTCC. This sequence encodes CASSLTEQETQYS. The V gene is TRBV6-2 or TRBV6-3, the J gene TRBJ2-5; D is unresolved. CDR3 size: 13 residues. Trimming took 4 bases from V and 2 from J, leaving 8 bases between them. The germline CDR1 and CDR2 sequences are MNHEY and SVGEGT.